This T cell receptor (beta chain) was identified during a study of blood T cells in healthy people across ages. CDR3 length equals 17 residues. The V end was cut by 1 base, the J end by 4 bases, with 16 bases between. Germline lookup yields CDR1 SEHNR and CDR2 FQNEAQ (reference sequence). Collection of 8.5 to 10 milliliters of peripheral blood was performed for each donor. Primed by a sample-barcoded 5' primer and a J-beta primer mix, a second PCR proceeded for roughly 7 to 11 cycles. CDR3-containing paired-end reads numbering at least 2.5 million came from each sample. MiXCR, applied by TCRdb to the 5' RACE reads, yields one record per CDR3 protein. The sample holds about 1.1 million distinct CDR3 sequences, roughly two fifths seen once.

The sample taken for sequencing was blood. The receptor comes from a man younger than 35 in good health. The chain couples TRBV7-9 to TRBJ2-2; D is uncertain. The CDR3 protein is CASSLVFRGKGTGELFF. The CDR3 DNA reads as TGTGCCAGCAGCTTAGTGTTTCGCGGAAAGGGCACCGGGGAGCTGTTTTTT.